The subject of this entry is one T cell receptor beta chain. The specificity of this receptor is unknown. It has no much larger one-base neighbor in the sample; base qualities were not kept. The sample originates from a study of blood T cells in healthy people across ages (dated by TCRdb to the mid-2010s). With respect to the entire study: In model experiments, template switching captured about one uniquely barcoded TCR beta cDNA molecule for every two T cells. Using deep sequencing normalized with unique cDNA molecular identifiers, the study measured how TCR beta repertoire diversity changes with age. Donors were grouped into four age groups: young (average 16 years), middle-aged (around 39), aged (roughly 62) and long-lived (approximately 78). To avoid experimental bias, donors of different ages were distributed randomly across sequencing lanes. Using the same blood draw, the study looked at two additional independent replicas of 1 million unique cDNA reads for two donors, one aged 18 to 30 and the other aged 80 or older.

The library came from 5' RACE. The second PCR ran for roughly 7 to 11 cycles and used a J-beta primer mix along with a sample-barcoded 5' primer. Each TCR beta cDNA molecule received a unique molecular identifier from a template-switch 5' adaptor carrying 12 random nucleotides. Each sample yielded at least 3 million CDR3-containing paired-end reads. First-strand cDNA was synthesized from all RNA with the Mint cDNA synthesis kit, primed by a TRBC-specific oligonucleotide. Following uracil-DNA glycosylase treatment, all cDNA underwent a first 18-cycle PCR with the universal primers M1SS and BC2_uni_R. In the paper's pipeline: Normalization of each sample was performed by random selection of 1 million high-quality reads, each carrying a distinct molecular identifier. Reads with shared molecular identifiers were discarded instead of being binned into consensus sequences. MiTCR, set to a Q25 quality threshold and the strictest error-elimination algorithm, was used for CDR3 identification, clonotype clustering and error correction. A nonparametric unseen species model with Euler transformation was used to estimate lower-bound total TCR beta diversity. The raw public data were reprocessed by TCRdb itself: fastp quality trimming at Q25, MiXCR clonotype calling, in-frame beta chains only. Under each unique CDR3 protein, matching rows form one entry showing the most common genes and DNA. The V and J calls come from TCRdb's annotation, not from the publication. The sample table holds around 1,900,000 distinct CDR3 sequences, of which roughly 43% were seen once. Roughly 24% of the sample lies in the top ten.

In the germline V gene (reference sequence), CDR1 corresponds to MNHEY and CDR2 to SMNVEV. The CDR3 sequence holds 13 residues, the cysteine and phenylalanine included. Only CDR3 DNA remains: 39 bases, in frame from the first base. Trimming removed 0 bases from V and 10 bases from J; the gene matches leave 5 bases unexplained. Broader findings and caveats from the paper: Because profiling used bulk unsorted PBMCs, naive and antigen-experienced compartments could not be compared conclusively. A strong correlation was found between observed TCR beta diversity and the percentage of naive T cells measured by flow cytometry. Because the CMV infection status of the donors was unknown, age-related changes in expanded clonotypes may potentially have been confounded. Estimates of total diversity based on one million sequenced T cells were considered lower bounds and underestimates. Observed TCR beta diversity per million T cells fell roughly linearly with age, and a significant reduction was already apparent by age approximately 40. Compared with the aged group, the long-lived group had more naive CD4+ T cells, fewer expanded clones and increased TCR diversity, a pattern suggesting age selection.

Systemically healthy Caucasian individuals from Russia, approximately 39 in total and aged about 6 to 95 years, were included as donors. Each donor gave ten milliliters of peripheral blood, collected into EDTA-treated Vacutainer tubes. Ficoll-Paque density-gradient centrifugation was used to isolate PBMCs, with at least 6.5 million obtained per sample. Trizol reagent was used to extract total RNA from the PBMCs, yielding at least 5.5 micrograms per sample. The percentages of naive CD45RAhigh/CD27high T cells were determined by flow cytometry on a PBMC aliquot from every donor. This sequence uses TRBV27 and TRBJ2-7; 8 of the junction bases match TRBD1. The clonotype comes from a human donor in good health. The sample comprised blood. The DNA sequence is as follows: TGTGCCAGCAGTTTATCGCTCCAGGGGGCACAGTACTTC. Its translation reads: CASSLSLQGAQYF.